This T cell receptor (beta chain) appears in the sequencing data of a study of neurological immune-mediated disorders. As for this clonotype: A junction end diverges from the germline sequence, so it may reflect a read error.

The CDR3 is 15 residues long. Unsorted libraries used 2 million PBMCs kept at -80 degrees C. Template-switch 5'RACE cDNA synthesis added a 10-nucleotide unique molecular identifier. The output of every sequencing run exceeded 160 million TCR-beta sequences, derived from 15-18 subjects. TCRdb passed the 5' RACE reads through MiXCR, listing each CDR3 protein once. The sample records under 90,000 distinct CDR3 sequences, approximately 9.4% being singletons. This clonotype was obtained from a middle-aged man in good health. V usage is TRBV12-3 or TRBV12-4 and J usage is TRBJ2-7, with 9 nucleotides matching TRBD2. Specimen: PBMCs. CDR3 residues: CVSRRGGTRSYEKYF. For the CDR3, the DNA is TGTGTCAGCAGGCGGGGGGGGACCCGCTCCTACGAGAAGTACTTC.